This TCR beta chain comes out of a study of T cell changes during pregnancy in multiple sclerosis. This CDR3 is 15 amino acids long. From germline, CDR1 is MNHEY and CDR2 SVGAGI. V lost 2 bases, J lost 5 bases, and 15 bases lay in between. The repertoire was sequenced with immunoSEQ multiplex PCR; TCRdb's copy has only in-frame clones and lacks some. The sample lists roughly 41,000 clones, around 90% occurring once. This TCR derives from a female donor with multiple sclerosis, enrolled in a pregnancy study. The chain is built from TRBV6-5 and TRBJ1-1; TRBD1 might be the D (5 bases). The sequencing used CD8+ T cells from peripheral blood mononuclear cells, collected in the third trimester of pregnancy. The DNA of the CDR3 is TGTGCCAGCAGTTACAGTCGGGGGACGGGGACTGAAGCTTTCTTT. This codes for CASSYSRGTGTEAFF.